The 3 T cell receptor beta chains presented below share a single source sample, sequenced in a study of CD8+ T cells in alopecia areata. cDNA reverse transcribed from extracted RNA served as the sequencing template. Libraries were prepared by immunoSEQ multiplex PCR; TCRdb keeps only in-frame clonotypes and omits some of them. The sample lists 220,000 or so clones; more than 45% were seen once. Sequencing was performed on CD4+ T cells sorted from blood, taken at week 0. Every receptor here comes from a human donor with alopecia areata.

The chain has TRBV9 and TRBJ1-2; no firm D call. The V end was cut by 8 bases, the J end by 7 bases, with 18 bases between. The length of the CDR3 is 13 residues. The germline V gene encodes CDR1 SGDLS and CDR2 YYNGEE. In DNA form, the CDR3 reads TGTGCCAGATTACGCGGCCCCGCTGGTGGCTACACCTTC. Translated, it gives CARLRGPAGGYTF.

The V gene is TRBV29-1, the J gene TRBJ2-1; 7 bases are shared with TRBD2. V trimming: 6 bases; J trimming: 4 bases; junction bases outside the gene matches: 15. Per germline, CDR1 SQVTM and CDR2 ANQGSEA. The CDR3 is made up of 16 amino acids. The CDR3 region has the DNA TGCAGCGTCGGGCCGCGCGGGCAGGGAGGGTACAATGAGCAGTTCTTC. It translates to CSVGPRGQGGYNEQFF.

In this sample, this clone turned up once. The V and J genes are TRBV6-6 and TRBJ1-1, with TRBD1 as a possible D gene (6 bases). The germline gives CDR1 MNHNY, CDR2 SVGAGI (reference sequence). The CDR3 is 16 residues long. The V end lost 5 bases, the J end lost 5 bases, and 21 bases lay between the germline ends. The CDR3 DNA sequence: TGTGCCAGCAGTACTCAAAGGGGGGGGGCGCGAACTGAAGCTTTCTTT. This codes for CASSTQRGGARTEAFF.